This T cell receptor (beta chain) appears in the sequencing data of a study of OX40 agonist ivuxolimab in advanced cancers. The CDR3 has 14 amino acids. V was clipped by 5 bases and J by 4 bases, with 14 bases between them. The germline V gene encodes CDR1 MDHEN and CDR2 SYDVKM. Data came from immunoSEQ multiplex PCR; TCRdb stores just in-frame clones and leaves some out. This sample has 70,000 or so clones, with 70% to 90% found just once. This chain links TRBV28 with TRBJ1-1; D is undetermined. This TCR was sampled from an adult with an advanced solid tumor such as melanoma, head and neck, liver or kidney cancer. The source material was CD4+ or CD8+ T cells sorted from blood, sampled in a trial of the OX40 agonist ivuxolimab. CDR3 coding DNA: TGTGCCAGCAGTCCCGGCGGGGTGGGCACTGAAGCTTTCTTT. It specifies CASSPGGVGTEAFF.